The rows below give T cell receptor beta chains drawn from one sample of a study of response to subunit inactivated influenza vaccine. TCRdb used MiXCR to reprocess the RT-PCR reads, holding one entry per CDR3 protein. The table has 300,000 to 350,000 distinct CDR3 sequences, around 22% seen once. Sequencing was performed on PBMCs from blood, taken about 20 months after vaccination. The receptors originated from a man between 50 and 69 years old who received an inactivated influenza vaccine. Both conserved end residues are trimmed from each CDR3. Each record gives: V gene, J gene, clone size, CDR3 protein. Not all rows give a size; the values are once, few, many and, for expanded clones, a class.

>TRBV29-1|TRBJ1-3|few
SVEGEQGPNTIY
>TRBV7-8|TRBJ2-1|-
ASSLDTSGIVNEQF
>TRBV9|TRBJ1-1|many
ASSAHTIPQGEGTEAF
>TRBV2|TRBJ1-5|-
ASSLGQGGNNQPQH
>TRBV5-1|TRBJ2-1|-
ASSPGTSGGLNEQF
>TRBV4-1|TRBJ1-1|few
ASSQVPPARQGESEAF
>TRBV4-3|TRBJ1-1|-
ASRQGTGQGNTEAF
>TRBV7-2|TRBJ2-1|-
ASRPGGRTFNEQF
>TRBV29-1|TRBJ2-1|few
SADGGQVYNEQF
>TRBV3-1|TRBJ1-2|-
ASSQGRGGAVGYT
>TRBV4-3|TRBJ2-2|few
ASSPEELTGGFPGELF
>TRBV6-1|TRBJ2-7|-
ASTKGQTFYEQY
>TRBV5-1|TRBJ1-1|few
ASSFQGQRKTEAF
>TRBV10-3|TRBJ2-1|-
AISERRFEQF
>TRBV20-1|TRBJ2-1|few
SARGELAGSYNEQF
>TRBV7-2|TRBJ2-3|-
ASSSVWSPRVDTQY
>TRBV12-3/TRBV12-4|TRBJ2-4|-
ASSPTTGQIEIQY
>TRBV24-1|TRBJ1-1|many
ATSDFGQREAF
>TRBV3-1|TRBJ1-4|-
ASSGSDEKLF
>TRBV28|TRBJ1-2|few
ASNKQGYGYT
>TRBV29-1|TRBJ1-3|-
SVEWTGGGNTIY
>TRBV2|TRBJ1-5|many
ASSLQGQGVQPQH
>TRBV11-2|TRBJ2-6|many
ASSLSPQGYGANVLT
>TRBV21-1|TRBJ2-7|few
ASSGMGLAAYEQY
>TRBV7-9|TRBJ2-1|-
ASSVLGLAEQF
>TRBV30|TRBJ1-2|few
AWSAGWHGYT
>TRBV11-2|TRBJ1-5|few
ASSFLSHRGGGVFRQPQH
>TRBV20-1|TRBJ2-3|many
SASFGGGSTDTQY
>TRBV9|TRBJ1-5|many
ASSVPSPEASLPQH
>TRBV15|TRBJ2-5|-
ATRPGQGMTETQY
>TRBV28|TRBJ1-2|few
ASPRDRVGYGYT
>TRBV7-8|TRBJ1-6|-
ASSLGRGTASPLH
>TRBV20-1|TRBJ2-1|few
SARGDKYNEQF
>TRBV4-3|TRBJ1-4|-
ASSQYAPRGQATNKKLF
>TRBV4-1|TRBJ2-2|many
ASSQDIGDRGIGELF
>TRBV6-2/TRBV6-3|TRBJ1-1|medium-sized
ASRNDRMNTEAF
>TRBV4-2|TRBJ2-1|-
ASSPGTSSNEQF
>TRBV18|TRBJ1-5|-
ASSPRRGRNQPQH
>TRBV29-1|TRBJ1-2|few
SVGQGGYYGYT
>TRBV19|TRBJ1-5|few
ASSTQRQGDQPQH
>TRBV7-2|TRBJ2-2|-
ASSRQRNTGELF
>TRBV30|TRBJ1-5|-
AWSTGHNQPQH
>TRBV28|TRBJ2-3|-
ASSFGGLTTDTQY
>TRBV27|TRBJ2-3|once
ASSFVFTDTQY
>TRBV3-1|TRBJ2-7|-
ASSQRDNSYEQY
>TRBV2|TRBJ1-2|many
ASSSGTPLYYGYT
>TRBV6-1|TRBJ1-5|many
ASSPGGDGQPQH
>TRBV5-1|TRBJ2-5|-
ASSRIVGGPETQY
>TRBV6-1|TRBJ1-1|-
ASSETAPQGTEAF
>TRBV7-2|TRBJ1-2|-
ASSLETGGIYGYT
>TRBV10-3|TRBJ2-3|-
AISAAGGPRDTQY
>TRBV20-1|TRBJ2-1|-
SAADSGAIYNEQF
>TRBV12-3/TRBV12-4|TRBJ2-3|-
ASSFSSGTDTQY
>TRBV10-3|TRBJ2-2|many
AISGRLGTGELF
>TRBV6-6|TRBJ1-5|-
ASSGGRNQPQH